This TCR beta chain derives from a study of T cells expressing NK-cell markers (TCRdb year 2020). Study-level background: In sorted CD3+CD56+NKG2C+, CD3+CD56+NKG2C- and CD3+CD56-NKG2C+ T-cell subsets from eight donors, TCR beta-chain repertoires were profiled. Seven of the eight sequenced donors were HCMV-seropositive and one was HCMV-seronegative. The eight sequenced donors were randomly selected healthy volunteers, three men and five women. The libraries were sequenced on Illumina HiSeq 2000/2500, MiSeq or NextSeq, producing 2 x 150 bp reads. Findings and caveats that apply to the study as a whole: Those dominant clonotypes were again the most abundant among CD3+CD56-NKG2C+ cells in a handful of donors, at about 28.3-60.1%. In more than five donors, the dominant CD3+CD56+NKG2C+ clonotypes were found to rank among the top 10 CD8+ clonotypes and to make up about 1.0-8% of CD8+ T cells. It remained unclear whether the expanded NKG2C-expressing T cell clones were specific for HCMV antigens.

Sequencing took place on an Illumina HiSeq 2000. 5'RACE template switching, by which a universal primer site and unique molecular identifiers were added, was used to make TCR beta cDNA libraries. cDNA synthesis was primed from the TCR beta constant segment and was followed by two successive PCR amplification steps. The original methods were these. MIGEC was used to demultiplex reads and group reads by UMI, and MiTCR was used to assemble and quantify clonotypes. To exclude erroneous sequences, any TCR cDNA sequence not supported by at least two reads was discarded. The tcR package was used for downstream repertoire analysis, with clonotypes matched between fractions based on CDR3 nucleotide sequence plus V segment. VDJmatch was used to annotate antigen specificity against VDJdb, with one amino acid substitution in CDR3 allowed. TCRdb reprocessed the public reads and reports one entry per CDR3 protein sequence, without DNA. TCRdb's processing, not the authors', yielded these V and J calls. This sample's table carries 500,000 to 700,000 distinct CDR3 sequences. Of the sample, approximately 3.6% is held by the ten largest clones.

On this clonotype itself: The antigen it binds to is not known.

The CDR3 sequence holds 14 residues, the cysteine and phenylalanine included. The record lacks a DNA sequence. HCMV-specific IgG was detected in serum with a commercial ELISA kit to determine HCMV serostatus. Peripheral blood mononuclear cells were isolated from blood by Ficoll density gradient centrifugation. The sample taken for sequencing was blood T cells: a sorted CD56 or NKG2C T cell subset, CD4+ or CD8+ T cells, or bulk PBMC T cells (not recorded which). This chain is built from TRBV12-3 or TRBV12-4 and TRBJ1-1; as DNA is missing, the TRBD1 call by TCRdb cannot be tested. The sequence derives from a man aged 18 to 30 in good health. Donor details come from another sample of the same person, matched by shared clones. The CDR3 reads CASSRGQKNTEAFF.